The entry that follows covers one TCR beta chain sequence. The data stem from a study of T cell responses to AZD1222 COVID-19 vaccine. The assay was immunoSEQ multiplex PCR, and TCRdb's table has in-frame clones only and misses some. The table lists about 120,000 clones, about 89% of them singletons, with around 10% in the top ten. The clonotype originates from an adult in good health. This specimen consisted of peripheral blood, obtained on day 0 of MenACWY control vaccination.

Here the CDR3 reads CASSDRSLGNEQFF. The CDR3 nucleotides read TGCGCCAGCAGTGATCGATCTCTAGGAAATGAGCAGTTCTTC. The chain links TRBV10-1 to TRBJ2-1; no definite D call. This CDR3 is built from 14 residues. The germline gives CDR1 WNHNN, CDR2 SYGVQD (reference sequence). V lost 3 bases and J lost 7, with 13 bases in between.